A single sample gave rise to the 14 T cell receptor beta chains below, sequenced in a study of cytomegalovirus exposure and HLA in healthy donors. Both 60 Vbeta primers and 13 Jbeta primers went into the PCR. TCRdb's copy holds only in-frame clones and misses some; the assay was immunoSEQ multiplex PCR. This table holds roughly 86,000 clones, more than 60% found once. The sample comprised PBMCs. These receptors were collected from a man under 40 in good health and CMV-seronegative.

The J gene is TRBJ2-5, the V gene TRBV2, with D tentatively TRBD1 (8 bases). This CDR3 is 14 amino acids long. Germline CDR1 reads SNHLY; CDR2 reads FYNNEI. V was cut by 6 bases and J by 5 bases, with 16 bases left in between. The CDR3, as DNA: TGTGCCAGCAGCGAAAACAGGGGGGGCGAGACCCAGTACTTC. This encodes CASSENRGGETQYF.

V gene TRBV28 combines with J gene TRBJ2-5; 9 bases map to TRBD2. V dropped 6 bases and J dropped 8; count of bases not matched to a gene: 16. There are 16 residues in the CDR3. Germline lookup yields CDR1 MDHEN and CDR2 SYDVKM. DNA of the CDR3: TGTGCCAGCAGCGGGACTAGCAGTCCAGTCATCGGTACCCAGTACTTC. Its protein is CASSGTSSPVIGTQYF.

This chain joins TRBV27 and TRBJ2-7, with 10 bases identical to TRBD2. The CDR3 is 17 residues long. Germline CDR1 reads MNHEY; CDR2 reads SMNVEV (reference sequence). J was trimmed by 6 bases and V by 4 bases; bases with no gene match: 15. CDR3 bases: TGTGCCAGCAGTTCCCTAGGGCTAGCGGGAGTAGCGGGCGAGCAGTACTTC. It yields the protein CASSSLGLAGVAGEQYF.

V is TRBV7-3 and J is TRBJ2-2; 8 bases line up with TRBD2. Looked up from germline, CDR1 is SGHTA and CDR2 is FQGTGA. The CDR3 has 15 amino acids. The J segment lost 0 bases and the V segment lost 4 bases, leaving 1 base of the junction unmatched. CDR3 residues: CASSWGLANTGELFF. The CDR3, as DNA: TGTGCCAGCAGCTGGGGACTAGCGAACACCGGGGAGCTGTTTTTT.

This rearrangement joins TRBV5-1 to TRBJ1-1, with unresolved D. Germline CDR1 reads SGHRS; CDR2 reads YFSETQ. The length of the CDR3 is 14 residues. Trimming pared 7 bases from V and 1 base from J, leaving 14 bases between. The CDR3 DNA sequence: TGCGCCAGCTTCTTATTGTTTTCGAACACTGAAGCTTTCTTT. This encodes CASFLLFSNTEAFF.

The chain employs TRBV28 and TRBJ2-1; D remains ambiguous. V lost 7 bases, J lost 9 bases, and 13 bases lay in between. The CDR3 covers 12 residues. The germline CDR1 and CDR2 sequences are MDHEN and SYDVKM. The CDR3: CASTTHSREQFF. In DNA, the CDR3 is TGTGCCAGCACCACACATTCCCGTGAGCAGTTCTTC.

This sequence joins TRBV6-1 and TRBJ1-2; weak D call: TRBD1 (5 bases). Germline loops: CDR1 MNHNS, CDR2 SASEGT. This CDR3 is 14 amino acids long. Trimming pared 5 bases from V and 6 bases from J, leaving 16 bases between. The CDR3 sequence: CASSIPWGLDGYTF. The CDR3 nucleotides read TGTGCCAGCAGTATCCCGTGGGGCCTGGATGGCTACACCTTC.

The chain combines TRBV7-2 with TRBJ2-5, with 10 nucleotides matching TRBD2. From germline, CDR1 is SGHTA and CDR2 FQGNSA. The CDR3 totals 17 residues. Trimming cost V 5 bases and J 7 bases; bases outside gene matches: 16. In DNA form, the CDR3 reads TGTGCCAGCAGCCCACTCCGGGCTAGCGGGGGTAGAGGGACCCAGTACTTC. Translating it yields CASSPLRASGGRGTQYF.

The genes are TRBV11-3 and TRBJ2-3; 8 nucleotides align to TRBD2. CDR1 is SGHNT, CDR2 YENEEA, per germline. The V segment lost 5 bases and the J segment 3 bases; nucleotides outside the gene matches: 7. There are 15 residues in the CDR3. In nucleotides, the CDR3 is TGTGCCAGCAGCCGTACCGGGAGGGAAACAGATACGCAGTATTTT. Its protein product is CASSRTGRETDTQYF.

The chain is built from TRBV15 and TRBJ1-6; TRBD1 agrees at 8 bases. CDR1 is LNHNV and CDR2 is YYDKDF in the germline V gene (reference sequence). V lost 0 bases and J lost 2; bases outside the gene matches: 6. CDR3 length equals 18 residues. The DNA for the CDR3 is TGTGCCACCAGCAGAGATCCGACAGGGGTGGCCTATAATTCACCCCTCCACTTT. This sequence encodes CATSRDPTGVAYNSPLHF.

The chain joins TRBV7-3 to TRBJ2-3, with 9 bases lining up with TRBD2. V trimming: 4 bases; J trimming: 4 bases; junction bases outside the gene matches: 15. This CDR3 has 18 amino acids. The germline CDR1 and CDR2 sequences are SGHTA and FQGTGA. The CDR3: CASSSQVRASGEADTQYF. In DNA form, the CDR3 reads TGTGCCAGCAGCTCTCAAGTCAGGGCTAGCGGGGAGGCAGATACGCAGTATTTT.

The chain combines TRBV7-3 with TRBJ2-3, with TRBD2 matching 8 bases. Germline V gene sequence: CDR1 SGHTA, CDR2 FQGTGA. The CDR3 is 17 amino acids. V lost 5 bases and J lost 2; bases outside the gene matches: 12. CDR3 sequence (DNA): TGTGCCAGCAGCCCGCGTCCAAGCGGGGGATACACAGATACGCAGTATTTT. It yields the protein CASSPRPSGGYTDTQYF.

This rearrangement joins TRBV27 to TRBJ2-7; D is perhaps TRBD1 (5 bases). Germline-derived CDR1 and CDR2 are MNHEY and SMNVEV (reference sequence). V was cut by 5 bases and J by 0 bases, with 8 bases left in between. The length of the CDR3 is 13 residues. The CDR3, as DNA: TGTGCCAGCAGTGCCAGGGTCTCCTACGAGCAGTACTTC. It encodes CASSARVSYEQYF.

The J gene is TRBJ1-6, the V gene TRBV15; 10 bases fit TRBD1. This CDR3 is built from 14 residues. Losses at the gene ends were 4 bases for V and 9 bases for J; bases not matched to a gene: 3. In germline, CDR1 is LNHNV, CDR2 YYDKDF (reference sequence). The CDR3 region has the DNA TGTGCCACCAGCAACCGGGACAGGGGTTCACCCCTCCACTTT. Protein sequence: CATSNRDRGSPLHF.